The next 18 T cell receptor delta chains were all read from a single sample in a study of γδ T cells in repeated Plasmodium falciparum infection. Bulk repertoires came from Vgamma9/Vdelta2+ or Vdelta2-negative gammadelta T cells flow-sorted from PBMC. TCRdb called clones anew from the multiplex PCR reads with CATT. The sample has 80,000 to 95,000 delta-chain clones; 1.4% are singletons. The material sequenced was gamma-delta T cells from blood. The receptors were sampled from a pool of human donors (malaria-infected and uninfected, not separated).

The V gene reported is TRDV3; the J gene is uncalled. Germline lookup yields CDR1 TVYSNPD and CDR2 GDNSRS (reference sequence). The CDR3 is 17 residues long. CDR3 sequence reads: CAFLALFLSSEFGKLIF. For the CDR3, the DNA is TGTGCCTTTTTAGCCCTCTTCCTCTCCTCTGAATTCGGTAAACTCATATTT.

The table lists this clone with a few counts. A far larger clone is one base from this, pointing to a likely read error. Other nucleotide sequences from this sample produce the same CDR3. The chain links TRDV2 to TRDJ1; the match to TRDD3 covers 8 bases. The J gene, not given by TCRdb, was assigned here from a germline match of the nucleotide sequence. There are 13 residues in the CDR3. The germline V gene has CDR1 GEAIGNYY and CDR2 EKD. V shed 0 bases and J 8 bases; nucleotides not matched to a gene: 4. The CDR3 DNA is TGTGCCTGTGACACCGGCTGGGGGACCAAACTCATCTTT. This translates into CACDTGWGTKLIF.

This clone was picked up a small number of times. The translation of this DNA and the TCRdb protein of a much larger clone differ at residue 4, probably owing to a read error; the protein shown here is translated from the DNA. The chain links TRDV1 to TRDJ1, with 8 nucleotides matching TRDD3. No J gene was available from TCRdb, and it was assigned here by a germline match of the DNA. Germline assignment: CDR1 TSWWSYY and CDR2 QGS. This CDR3 comprises 21 residues. CDR3 in DNA: TGTGCTCTTGAGGAATTGGCCTTCCCGAATACTGGGGGCACTTACACCGATAAACTCATCTTT. The encoded protein is CALEELAFPNTGGTYTDKLIF.

Comments on this clone: The protein TCRdb gives is from a much larger clone and does not agree with this DNA's translation at residue 5, likely a read error; the protein shown here comes from the DNA. This chain connects TRDV2 to TRDJ1, with 7 bases lining up with TRDD3. V shed 4 bases, J shed 5 bases, and the junction held 15 bases outside the gene matches. The length of the CDR3 is 16 residues. Germline CDR1 and CDR2: GEAIGNYY and EKD. CDR3 amino acids: CACELAAKWGRDKLIF. CDR3 coding DNA: TGTGCCTGTGAACTTGCGGCCAAATGGGGGAGAGATAAACTCATCTTT.

As for this clone: This likely stems from a read error, as it lies one base from a far larger clone. Other DNA sequences from this sample encode an identical CDR3 as well. This rearrangement joins TRDV1 to TRDJ1; D uncertain. The J gene, missing from TCRdb, was assigned here through DNA to germline matching. There are 20 residues in the CDR3. The ends were cut back, 1 base at V and 3 bases at J, with 27 bases in the middle. The germline gives CDR1 TSWWSYY, CDR2 QGS. CDR3 region: CALGEPANVLHILGPDKLIF. As DNA, the CDR3 is TGTGCTCTTGGGGAACCAGCTAACGTCCTCCACATACTAGGTCCCGATAAACTCATCTTT.

The sample holds many counts of this clone. The gene calls are TRAV29/DV5 and TRDJ1; 8 bases align to TRDD3. V lost 6 bases, J lost 1 base, and 20 bases stayed unmatched. The length of the CDR3 is 18 residues. Per the germline V gene, CDR1 is NSMFDY and CDR2 is ISSIKDK. Here the CDR3 DNA reads TGTGCAGGCTCACTCCTTCTTCTATGGGGGATGCTCACCGATAAACTCATCTTT. Protein sequence: CAGSLLLLWGMLTDKLIF.

This clone was observed at least ten times. TCRdb lists a protein that is different at residue 4 from the translated DNA; the protein given here uses the DNA translation. The CDR3 nucleotides are TGTGCTCTTGTGGACCCCCGTGGCCGCGCCTCCTTCGATAAACTCATCTTT. This codes for CALVDPRGRASFDKLIF. The V call is TRDV1, the J call TRDJ1; D is undetermined. This CDR3 spans 17 amino acids. V dropped 7 bases and J dropped 4 bases, with 25 bases sitting between them. Germline V gene sequence: CDR1 TSWWSYY, CDR2 QGS.

Concerning this clone: Given a far larger clone just one base away, this is likely a sequencing read error. Other DNA sequences within the sample encode an identical CDR3. The rearrangement links TRDV3 to TRDJ1, with TRDD3 matching over 8 bases. V trimming: 2 bases; J trimming: 0 bases; junction bases outside the gene matches: 29. In germline, CDR1 is TVYSNPD, CDR2 GDNSRS (reference sequence). The CDR3 runs to 22 residues. The CDR3 reads CAFYPVPSLKRGYLSYTDKLIF. The CDR3 DNA sequence: TGTGCCTTTTATCCGGTCCCCTCACTAAAAAGGGGATACCTTAGCTACACCGATAAACTCATCTTT.

In the case of this clone: TCRdb lists the protein of a much larger clone for this DNA, which differs at residue 4, so this is likely a read error; the protein given here is translated from the DNA itself. The chain has TRDV2 and TRDJ1, with 10 nucleotides matching TRDD3. Here the J gene came from matching the DNA to germline, since TCRdb omits it. Germline values: CDR1 GEAIGNYY, CDR2 EKD. The CDR3 totals 25 residues. The CDR3 sequence is CACVTVGLGGYAANRVSETTDKLIF. CDR3 bases: TGTGCCTGTGTCACCGTCGGTCTGGGGGGATACGCGGCGAACCGCGTATCCGAGACCACCGATAAACTCATCTTT.

With regard to this clone: It differs at one base from a far larger clone, so likely a read error. Other nucleotide sequences in the sample specify the same CDR3. The chain employs TRDV2 and TRDJ2, with D tentatively TRDD1 or TRDD2 (5 bases each). TCRdb carries no J gene annotation; the J gene was assigned here by matching the DNA with germline. The germline CDR1 and CDR2 sequences are GEAIGNYY and EKD. CDR3 length: 18 amino acids. CDR3 bases: TGTGCCTGTGACACCGTGGGAAATCCTTCTGCTTTGACGGCACAACTCTTCTTT. It codes for CACDTVGNPSALTAQLFF.

Comments on this clone: The translation of this DNA and the TCRdb protein of a much larger clone differ at residue 8, probably owing to a read error; the protein shown here is translated from the DNA. The chain combines TRDV2 with TRDJ1, with 8 positions matching TRDD3. TCRdb lists no J gene, so it was determined here by aligning the DNA to germline. The trim removed 4 bases at V and 2 bases at J, leaving 8 bases unmatched. The CDR3 runs to 15 residues. CDR1 and CDR2 from the germline V gene are GEAIGNYY and EKD. The CDR3 is CACDNWGMETDKLIF. The DNA for the CDR3 is TGTGCCTGTGATAATTGGGGGATGGAGACCGATAAACTCATCTTT.

Note on this clone: A far larger clone is just one base off, so this is likely a read error. Other nucleotide sequences in the sample specify the same CDR3. The V gene is TRDV2, the J gene TRDJ1; D might be TRDD3 (6 bases). The J gene, not given by TCRdb, was assigned here from a germline match of the nucleotide sequence. Looked up from germline, CDR1 is GEAIGNYY and CDR2 is EKD. Trimming cost V 7 bases and J 4 bases, with 18 bases left between them. The CDR3 contains 14 residues. The CDR3 DNA follows: TGTGCCTGCGACCCCTTGGGGGCTATCGATAAACTCATCTTT. This encodes CACDPLGAIDKLIF.

Only a few counts were recorded for this clone. A read error is the likely source, as a far larger clone sits one nucleotide away. In the same sample, other DNA sequences code for this CDR3. The chain employs TRDV1 and TRDJ1; 7 positions agree with TRDD2. No J gene is reported in TCRdb; it was inferred here by comparing the DNA with germline. Germline-derived CDR1 and CDR2 are TSWWSYY and QGS. CDR3 size: 19 residues. The chain's CDR3 is CALGELPAFLSPYTDKLIF. The CDR3, as DNA: TGTGCTCTTGGGGAACTTCCGGCCTTCCTTTCCCCATACACTGATAAACTCATCTTT.

Concerning this clone itself: This DNA's translation differs at residue 11 from TCRdb's protein, which comes from a much larger clone; a read error is likely, and the protein shown is translated from the DNA. The chain links TRDV2 to TRDJ1; 9 nucleotides match TRDD3. Matching the DNA to germline supplied the J gene, which TCRdb does not give. Looked up from germline, CDR1 is GEAIGNYY and CDR2 is EKD. The CDR3 covers 14 residues. The CDR3 loop is CACDTGGILDRLIF. CDR3 nucleotide sequence: TGTGCCTGTGACACGGGGGGGATACTCGATAGACTCATCTTT.

This CDR3 reads CAARVSYATGLVYTDKLIF. Written as DNA, the CDR3 is TGTGCAGCAAGGGTATCCTACGCTACTGGGTTAGTTTACACCGATAAACTCATCTTT. The chain uses TRAV29/DV5 and TRDJ1, with D perhaps matching TRDD2 or TRDD3 (6 bases each). TCRdb does not report a J gene; here it was assigned by matching the DNA to germline references. The CDR3 spans 19 residues. Trimming removed 2 bases at V and 0 bases at J, with 26 bases between. CDR1 NSMFDY and CDR2 ISSIKDK come from the germline V gene.

This clone has more than one count but fewer than ten. This DNA translates differently at residue 5 from the TCRdb protein, which is that of a much larger clone; a read error is likely, and the protein shown is the DNA's own translation. The rearrangement links TRDV2 to TRDJ1; D remains ambiguous. Germline V gene lookup returns CDR1 GEAIGNYY and CDR2 EKD. The V gene lost 4 bases and the J gene lost 0 bases, with 14 bases spanning the gap. The CDR3 sequence is 15 residues long. CDR3 loop: CACEDLEGDTDKLIF. The CDR3 nucleotides read TGTGCCTGTGAAGATTTAGAAGGGGACACCGATAAACTCATCTTT.

To note about this clone: TCRdb shows a much larger clone's protein in place of this DNA's translation, and the two differ at residue 10, likely through a read error; the protein shown is translated from the DNA. This chain joins TRDV2 and TRDJ1; 9 nucleotides line up with TRDD3. CDR1 is GEAIGNYY and CDR2 is EKD in the germline V gene. The length of the CDR3 is 16 residues. J was trimmed by 1 base and V by 0 bases; bases with no gene match: 5. The CDR3 nucleotides are TGTGCCTGTGACACCGGGACTGGGGGAAGCACCGATAAACTCATCTTT. It is translated as CACDTGTGGSTDKLIF.

The table lists this clone with many counts. Other DNA sequences in the sample encode the same CDR3. The chain is built from TRDV1 and TRDJ1; no firm D call. Trimming took 1 base from V and 0 from J, leaving 27 bases between them. Germline V CDR1 and CDR2: TSWWSYY, QGS. CDR3 length: 21 residues. In DNA, the CDR3 is TGTGCTCTTGGGGAACGACTACTTATACTAGGCTTGGGAAGGTACACCGATAAACTCATCTTT. As protein: CALGERLLILGLGRYTDKLIF.